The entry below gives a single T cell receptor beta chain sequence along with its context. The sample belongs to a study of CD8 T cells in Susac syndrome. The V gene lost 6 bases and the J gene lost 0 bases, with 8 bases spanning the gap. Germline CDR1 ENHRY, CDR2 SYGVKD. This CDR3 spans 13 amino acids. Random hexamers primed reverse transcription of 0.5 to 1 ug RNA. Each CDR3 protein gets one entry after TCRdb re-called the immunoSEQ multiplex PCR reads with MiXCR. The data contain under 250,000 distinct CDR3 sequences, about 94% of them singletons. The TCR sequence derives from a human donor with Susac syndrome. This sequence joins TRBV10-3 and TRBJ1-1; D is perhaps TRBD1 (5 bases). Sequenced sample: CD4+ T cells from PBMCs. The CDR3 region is CAIRAGLNTEAFF. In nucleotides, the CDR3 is TGTGCCATCAGAGCGGGGCTGAACACTGAAGCTTTCTTT.